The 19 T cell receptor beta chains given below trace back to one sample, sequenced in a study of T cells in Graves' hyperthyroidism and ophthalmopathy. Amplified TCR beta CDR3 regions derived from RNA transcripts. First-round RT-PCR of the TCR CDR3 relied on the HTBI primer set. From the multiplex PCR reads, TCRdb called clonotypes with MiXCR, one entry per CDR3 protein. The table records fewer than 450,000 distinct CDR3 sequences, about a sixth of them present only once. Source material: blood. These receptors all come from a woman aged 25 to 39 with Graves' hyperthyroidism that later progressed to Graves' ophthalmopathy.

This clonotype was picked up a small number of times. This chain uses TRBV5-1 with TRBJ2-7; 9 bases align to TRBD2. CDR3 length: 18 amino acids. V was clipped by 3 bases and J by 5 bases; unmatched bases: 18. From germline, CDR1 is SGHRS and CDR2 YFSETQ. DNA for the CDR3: TGCGCCAGCAGCTCGACCGGGACTAGCCCGGTGTCCTTGGACGAGCAGTACTTC. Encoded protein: CASSSTGTSPVSLDEQYF.

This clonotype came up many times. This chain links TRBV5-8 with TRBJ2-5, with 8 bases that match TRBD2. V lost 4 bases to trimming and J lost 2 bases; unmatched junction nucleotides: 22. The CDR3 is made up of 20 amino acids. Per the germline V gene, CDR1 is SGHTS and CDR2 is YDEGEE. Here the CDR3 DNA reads TGTGCCAGCAGCGCCCCCTACGGTCGGGTAGCGGGAATTCCTCAAGAGACCCAGTACTTC. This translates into CASSAPYGRVAGIPQETQYF.

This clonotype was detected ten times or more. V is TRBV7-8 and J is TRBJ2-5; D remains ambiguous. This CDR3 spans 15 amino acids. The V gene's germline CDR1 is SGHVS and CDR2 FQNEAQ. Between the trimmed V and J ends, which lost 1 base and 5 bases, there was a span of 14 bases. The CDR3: CASSLVPGYGETQYF. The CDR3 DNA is TGTGCCAGCAGCTTAGTCCCCGGGTATGGGGAGACCCAGTACTTC.

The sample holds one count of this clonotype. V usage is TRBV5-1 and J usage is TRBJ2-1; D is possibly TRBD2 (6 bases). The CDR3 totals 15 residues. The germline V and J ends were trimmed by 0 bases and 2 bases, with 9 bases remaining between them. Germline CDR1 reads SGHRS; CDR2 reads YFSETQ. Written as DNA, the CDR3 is TGCGCCAGCAGCTTGGATAGCGGTACCTACAATGAGCAGTTCTTC. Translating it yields CASSLDSGTYNEQFF.

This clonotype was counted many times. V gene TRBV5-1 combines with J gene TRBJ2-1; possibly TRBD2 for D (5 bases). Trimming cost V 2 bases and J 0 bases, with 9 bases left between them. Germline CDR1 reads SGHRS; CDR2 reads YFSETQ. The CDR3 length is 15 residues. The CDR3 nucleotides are TGCGCCAGCAGCTTCGAGGGAAGCTCCTACAATGAGCAGTTCTTC. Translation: CASSFEGSSYNEQFF.

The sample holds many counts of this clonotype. DNA of the CDR3: TGTGCCAGCAGCTTATTCAGAACAGGGGGGAATCAGCCCCAGCATTTT. Protein: CASSLFRTGGNQPQHF. The J gene is TRBJ1-5, the V gene TRBV7-9; 8 bases are shared with TRBD1. J gave up 4 bases and V 2 bases, and 7 bases lay outside the gene matches. CDR3 length equals 16 residues. Germline CDR1 SEHNR, CDR2 FQNEAQ (reference sequence).

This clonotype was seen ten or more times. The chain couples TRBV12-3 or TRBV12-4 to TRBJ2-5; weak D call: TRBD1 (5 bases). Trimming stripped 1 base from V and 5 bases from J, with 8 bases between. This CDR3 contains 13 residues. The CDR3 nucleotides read TGTGCCAGCAGTTTAGGACAGTCGGAGACCCAGTACTTC. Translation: CASSLGQSETQYF.

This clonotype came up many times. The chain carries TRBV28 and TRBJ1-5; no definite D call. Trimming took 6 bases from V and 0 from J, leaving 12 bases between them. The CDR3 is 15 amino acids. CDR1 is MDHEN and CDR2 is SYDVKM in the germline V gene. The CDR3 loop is CASSLVSYSNQPQHF. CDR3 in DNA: TGTGCCAGCAGCCTAGTGAGTTATAGCAATCAGCCCCAGCATTTT.

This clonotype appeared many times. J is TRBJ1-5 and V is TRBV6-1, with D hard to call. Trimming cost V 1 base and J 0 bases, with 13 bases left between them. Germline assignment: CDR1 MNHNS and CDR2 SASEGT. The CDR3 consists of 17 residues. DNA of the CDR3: TGTGCCAGCAGTGAAGTTGCAGTGAGCTATAGCAATCAGCCCCAGCATTTT. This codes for CASSEVAVSYSNQPQHF.

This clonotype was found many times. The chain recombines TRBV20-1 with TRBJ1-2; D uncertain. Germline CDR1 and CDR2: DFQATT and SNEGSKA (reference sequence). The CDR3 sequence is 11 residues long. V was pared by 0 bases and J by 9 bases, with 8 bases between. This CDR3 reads CSARDRGSYTF. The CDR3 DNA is TGCAGTGCTAGAGACCGCGGGAGCTACACCTTC.

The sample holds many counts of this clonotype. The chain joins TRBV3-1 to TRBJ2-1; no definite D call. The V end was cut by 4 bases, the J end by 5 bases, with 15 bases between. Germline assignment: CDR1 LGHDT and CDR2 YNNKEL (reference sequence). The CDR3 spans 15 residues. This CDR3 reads CASSPDAPVDNEQFF. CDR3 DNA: TGTGCCAGCAGCCCGGACGCCCCGGTTGACAATGAGCAGTTCTTC.

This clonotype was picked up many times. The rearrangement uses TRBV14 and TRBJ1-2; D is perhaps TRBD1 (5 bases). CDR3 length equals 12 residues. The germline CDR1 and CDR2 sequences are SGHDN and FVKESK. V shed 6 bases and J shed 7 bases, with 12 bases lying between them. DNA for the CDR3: TGTGCCAGCAGTTTCTCGGGACTTGGCTACACCTTC. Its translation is CASSFSGLGYTF.

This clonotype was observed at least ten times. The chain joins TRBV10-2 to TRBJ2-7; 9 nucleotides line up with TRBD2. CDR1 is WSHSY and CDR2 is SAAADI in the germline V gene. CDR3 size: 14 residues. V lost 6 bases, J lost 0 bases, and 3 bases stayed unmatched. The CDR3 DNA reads TGCGCCAGCAGCGCGGGGGGGGGCTCCTACGAGCAGTACTTC. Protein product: CASSAGGGSYEQYF.

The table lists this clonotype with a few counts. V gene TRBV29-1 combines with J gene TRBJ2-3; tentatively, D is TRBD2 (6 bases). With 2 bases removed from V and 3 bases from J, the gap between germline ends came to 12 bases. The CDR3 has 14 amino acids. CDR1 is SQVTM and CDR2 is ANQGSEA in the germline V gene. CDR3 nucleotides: TGCAGCGTTGAAACGGGAGATGGGACAGATACGCAGTATTTT. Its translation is CSVETGDGTDTQYF.

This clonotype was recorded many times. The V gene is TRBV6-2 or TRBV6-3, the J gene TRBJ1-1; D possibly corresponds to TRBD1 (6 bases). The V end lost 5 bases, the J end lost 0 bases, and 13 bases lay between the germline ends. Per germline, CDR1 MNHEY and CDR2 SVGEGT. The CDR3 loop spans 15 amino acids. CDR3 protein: CASSPRTVMNTEAFF. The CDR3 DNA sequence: TGTGCCAGCAGTCCTCGGACAGTAATGAACACTGAAGCTTTCTTT.

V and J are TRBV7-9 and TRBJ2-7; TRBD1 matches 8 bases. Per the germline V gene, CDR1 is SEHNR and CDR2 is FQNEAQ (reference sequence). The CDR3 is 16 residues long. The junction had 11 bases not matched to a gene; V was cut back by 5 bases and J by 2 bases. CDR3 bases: TGTGCCAGCAGCCCAAGGACAGGGTTGGGGGCCTACGAGCAGTACTTC. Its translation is CASSPRTGLGAYEQYF.

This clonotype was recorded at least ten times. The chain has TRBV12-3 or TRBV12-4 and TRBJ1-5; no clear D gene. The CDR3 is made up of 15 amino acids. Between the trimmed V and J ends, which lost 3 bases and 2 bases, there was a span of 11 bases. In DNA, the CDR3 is TGTGCCAGCAGTTTCATAGGAGCTGGCAATCAGCCCCAGCATTTT. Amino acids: CASSFIGAGNQPQHF.

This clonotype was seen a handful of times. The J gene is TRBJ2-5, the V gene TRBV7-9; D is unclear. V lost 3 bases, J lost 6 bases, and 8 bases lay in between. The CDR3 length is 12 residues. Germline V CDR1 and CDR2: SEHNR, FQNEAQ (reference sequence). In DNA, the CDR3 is TGTGCCAGCAGCTTGGGTTTAAAGACCCAGTACTTC. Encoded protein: CASSLGLKTQYF.

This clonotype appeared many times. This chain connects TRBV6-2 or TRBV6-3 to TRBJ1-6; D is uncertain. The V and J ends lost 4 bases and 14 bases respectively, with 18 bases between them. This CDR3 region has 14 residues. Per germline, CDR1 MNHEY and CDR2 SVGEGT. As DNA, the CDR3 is TGTGCCAGCAGTTCAGTCGTCGGCAGGATCTCCCTCCACTTT. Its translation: CASSSVVGRISLHF.